This T cell receptor (beta chain) was sequenced in a study of blood T cells in healthy people across ages. As to this clonotype: Its antigen is undetermined. The CDR3 does not end in the conserved phenylalanine or tryptophan, so this is likely a read error.

This CDR3 spans 15 amino acids. CDR1 is GTSNPN, CDR2 SVGIG, per germline (reference sequence). The draw of peripheral blood yielded roughly 10 milliliters from each donor. Findings and caveats of the study: Higher diversity and more naive CD4+ cells were features of long-lived donors, compared to aged donors. Using unsorted PBMCs precluded a conclusive naive versus antigen-experienced comparison.

Next came a second PCR, run for about 6 to 11 cycles, which used a sample-barcoded 5' primer along with a J-beta primer mix. MiXCR was run by TCRdb on the 5' RACE reads, yielding one entry per CDR3 protein. The sample shows some 640,000 distinct CDR3 sequences, approximately 30% of them seen only once. The clonotype comes from an elderly woman in good health. The chain is built from TRBV30 and TRBJ2-5; 7 bases agree with TRBD2. The assigned J gene may be wrong: the sequence end matches TRBJ2-1 better. The sequenced material came from blood. For the CDR3, the DNA is TGTGCCTGGAGTGTTGGGGGGGGGTACCAAGAGACCCAGTTCGTC. This translates into CAWSVGGGYQETQFV.